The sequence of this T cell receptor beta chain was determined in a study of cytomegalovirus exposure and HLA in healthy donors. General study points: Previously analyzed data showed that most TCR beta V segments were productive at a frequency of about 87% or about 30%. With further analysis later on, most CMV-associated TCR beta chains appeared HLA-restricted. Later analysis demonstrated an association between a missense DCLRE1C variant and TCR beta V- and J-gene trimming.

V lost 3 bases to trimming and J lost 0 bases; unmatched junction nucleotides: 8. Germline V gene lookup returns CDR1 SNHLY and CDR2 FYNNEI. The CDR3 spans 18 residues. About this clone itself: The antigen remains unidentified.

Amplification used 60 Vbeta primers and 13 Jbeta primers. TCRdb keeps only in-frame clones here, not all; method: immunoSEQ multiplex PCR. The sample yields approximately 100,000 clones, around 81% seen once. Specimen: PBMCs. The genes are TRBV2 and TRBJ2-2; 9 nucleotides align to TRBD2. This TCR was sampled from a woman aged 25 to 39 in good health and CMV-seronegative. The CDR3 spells CASSEWSTSGPNTGELFF. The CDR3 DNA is TGTGCCAGCAGTGAGTGGTCTACTAGCGGGCCGAACACCGGGGAGCTGTTTTTT.